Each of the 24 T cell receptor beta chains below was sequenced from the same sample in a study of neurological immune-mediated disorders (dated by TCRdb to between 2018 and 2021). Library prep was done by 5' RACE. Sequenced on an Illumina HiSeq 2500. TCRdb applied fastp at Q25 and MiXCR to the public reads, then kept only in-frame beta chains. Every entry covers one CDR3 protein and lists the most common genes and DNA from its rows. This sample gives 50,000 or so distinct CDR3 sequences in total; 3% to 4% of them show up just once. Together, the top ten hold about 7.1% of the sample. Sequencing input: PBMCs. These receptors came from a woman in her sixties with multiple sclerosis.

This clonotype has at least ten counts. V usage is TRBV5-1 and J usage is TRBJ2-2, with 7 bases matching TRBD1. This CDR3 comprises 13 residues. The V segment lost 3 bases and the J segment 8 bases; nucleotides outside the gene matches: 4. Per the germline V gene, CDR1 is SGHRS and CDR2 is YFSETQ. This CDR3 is CASSSQGLGELFF. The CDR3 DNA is TGCGCCAGCAGCTCACAGGGGTTGGGGGAGCTGTTTTTT.

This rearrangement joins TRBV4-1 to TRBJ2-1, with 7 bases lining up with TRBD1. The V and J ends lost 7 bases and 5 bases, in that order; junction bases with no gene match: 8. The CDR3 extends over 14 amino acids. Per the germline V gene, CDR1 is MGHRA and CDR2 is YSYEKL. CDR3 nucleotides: TGCGCCAGCAACAGGGGATTGGGACACAATGAGCAGTTCTTC. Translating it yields CASNRGLGHNEQFF.

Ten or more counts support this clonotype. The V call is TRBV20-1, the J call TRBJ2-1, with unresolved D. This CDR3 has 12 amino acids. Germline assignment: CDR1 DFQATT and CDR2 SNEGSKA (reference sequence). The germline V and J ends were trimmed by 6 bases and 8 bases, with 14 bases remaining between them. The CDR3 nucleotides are TGCAGTGCAAACCCCCGAGGCGATGAGCAGTTCTTC. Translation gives CSANPRGDEQFF.

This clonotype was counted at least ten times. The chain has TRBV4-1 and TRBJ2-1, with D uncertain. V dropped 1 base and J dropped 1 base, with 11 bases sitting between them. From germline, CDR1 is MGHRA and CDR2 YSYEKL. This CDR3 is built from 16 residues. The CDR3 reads CASSQGLRSSYNEQFF. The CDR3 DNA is TGCGCCAGCAGCCAAGGGCTCCGGTCTTCCTACAATGAGCAGTTCTTC.

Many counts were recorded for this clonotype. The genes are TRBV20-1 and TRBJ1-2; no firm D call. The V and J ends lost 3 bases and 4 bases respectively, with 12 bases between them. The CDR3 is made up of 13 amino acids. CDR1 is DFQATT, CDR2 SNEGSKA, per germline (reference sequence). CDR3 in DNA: TGCAGTGCTAGTTTCCCCGGGAGCTATGGCTACACCTTC. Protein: CSASFPGSYGYTF.

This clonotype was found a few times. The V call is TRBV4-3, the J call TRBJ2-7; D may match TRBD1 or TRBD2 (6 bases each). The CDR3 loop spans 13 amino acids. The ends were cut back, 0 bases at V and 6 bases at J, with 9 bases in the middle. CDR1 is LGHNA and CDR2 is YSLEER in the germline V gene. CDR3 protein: CASSQDRGLEQYF. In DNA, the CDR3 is TGCGCCAGCAGCCAAGACCGGGGGCTCGAGCAGTACTTC.

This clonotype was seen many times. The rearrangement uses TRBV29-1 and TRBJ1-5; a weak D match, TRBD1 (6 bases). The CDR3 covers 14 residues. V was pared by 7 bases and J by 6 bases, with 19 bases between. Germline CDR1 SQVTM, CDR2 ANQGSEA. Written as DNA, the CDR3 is TGCAGCGCAAGCAAGGGGGTACTGGGTCAGCCCCAGCATTTT. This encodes CSASKGVLGQPQHF.

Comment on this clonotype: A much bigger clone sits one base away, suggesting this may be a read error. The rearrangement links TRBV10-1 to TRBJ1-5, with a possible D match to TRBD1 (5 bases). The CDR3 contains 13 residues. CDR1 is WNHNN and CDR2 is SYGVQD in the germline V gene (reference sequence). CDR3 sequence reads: CASSGGLGQHQHF. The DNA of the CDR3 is TGCGCCAGCAGTGGGGGCTTGGGCCAGCACCAGCATTTT.

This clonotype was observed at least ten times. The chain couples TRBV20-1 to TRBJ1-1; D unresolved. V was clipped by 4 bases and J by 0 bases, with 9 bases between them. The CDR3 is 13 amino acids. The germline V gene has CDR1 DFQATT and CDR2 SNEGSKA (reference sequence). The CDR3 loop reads CSAIGPLNTEAFF. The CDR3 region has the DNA TGCAGTGCTATAGGTCCCCTGAACACTGAAGCTTTCTTT.

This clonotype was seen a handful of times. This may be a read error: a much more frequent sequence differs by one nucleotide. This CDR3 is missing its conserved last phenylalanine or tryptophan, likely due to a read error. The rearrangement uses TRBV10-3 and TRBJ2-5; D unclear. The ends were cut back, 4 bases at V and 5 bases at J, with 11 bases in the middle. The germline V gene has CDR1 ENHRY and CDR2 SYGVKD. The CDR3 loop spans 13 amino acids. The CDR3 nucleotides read TGTGCCATCAGTGGATCTCAAGGGGAGACCCAGTACTTA. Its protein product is CAISGSQGETQYL.

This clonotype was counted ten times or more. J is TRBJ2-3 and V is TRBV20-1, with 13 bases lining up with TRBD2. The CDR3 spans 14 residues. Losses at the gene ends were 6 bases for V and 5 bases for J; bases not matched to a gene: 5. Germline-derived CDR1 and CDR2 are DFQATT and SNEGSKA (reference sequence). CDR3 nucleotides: TGCAGTGCAAGACTAGCGGGGGGCGGAGATACGCAGTATTTT. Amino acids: CSARLAGGGDTQYF.

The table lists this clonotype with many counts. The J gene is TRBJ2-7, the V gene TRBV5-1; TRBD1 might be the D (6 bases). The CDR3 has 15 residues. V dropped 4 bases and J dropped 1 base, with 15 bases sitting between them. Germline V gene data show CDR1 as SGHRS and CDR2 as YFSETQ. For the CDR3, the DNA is TGCGCCAGCAGCCTACAGGGAAAAAGTTCCTACGAGCAGTACTTC. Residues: CASSLQGKSSYEQYF.

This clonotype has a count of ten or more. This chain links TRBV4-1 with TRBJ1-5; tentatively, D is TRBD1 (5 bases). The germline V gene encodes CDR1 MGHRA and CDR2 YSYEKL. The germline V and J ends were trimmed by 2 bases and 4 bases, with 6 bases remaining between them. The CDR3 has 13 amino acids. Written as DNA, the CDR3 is TGCGCCAGCAGCCAACCAGGGAATCAGCCCCAGCATTTT. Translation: CASSQPGNQPQHF.

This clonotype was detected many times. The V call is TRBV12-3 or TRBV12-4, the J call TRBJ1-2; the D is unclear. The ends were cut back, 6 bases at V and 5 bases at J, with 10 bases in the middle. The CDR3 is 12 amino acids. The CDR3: CASSPRRYGYTF. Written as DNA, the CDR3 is TGTGCCAGCAGCCCCCGGCGGTATGGCTACACCTTC.

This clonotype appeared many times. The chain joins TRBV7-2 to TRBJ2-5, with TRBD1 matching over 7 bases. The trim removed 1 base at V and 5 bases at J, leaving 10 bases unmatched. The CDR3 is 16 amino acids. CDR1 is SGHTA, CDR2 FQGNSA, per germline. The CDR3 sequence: CASSLGGVTGMETQYF. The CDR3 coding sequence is TGTGCCAGCAGCTTAGGGGGCGTGACAGGGATGGAGACCCAGTACTTC.

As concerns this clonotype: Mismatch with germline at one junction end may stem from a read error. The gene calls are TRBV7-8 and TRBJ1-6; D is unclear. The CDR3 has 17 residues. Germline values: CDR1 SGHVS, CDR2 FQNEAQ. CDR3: CASSLEYTAAINSTLNF. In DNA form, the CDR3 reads TGTGCCAGCAGCTTAGAGTATACAGCGGCGATCAATTCAACCCTCAACTTT.

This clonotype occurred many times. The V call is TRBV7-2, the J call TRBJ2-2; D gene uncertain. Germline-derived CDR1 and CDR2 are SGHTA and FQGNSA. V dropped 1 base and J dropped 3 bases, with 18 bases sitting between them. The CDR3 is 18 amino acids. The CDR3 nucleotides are TGTGCCAGCAGCTTAGATAGTCGGCAGCATGCGTACACCGGGGAGCTGTTTTTT. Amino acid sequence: CASSLDSRQHAYTGELFF.

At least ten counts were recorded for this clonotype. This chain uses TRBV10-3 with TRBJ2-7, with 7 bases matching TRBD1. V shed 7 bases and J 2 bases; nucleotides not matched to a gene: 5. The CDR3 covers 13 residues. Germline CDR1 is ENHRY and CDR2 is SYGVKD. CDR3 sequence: CAINGQVPYEQYF. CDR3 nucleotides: TGTGCCATCAACGGACAGGTTCCCTACGAGCAGTACTTC.

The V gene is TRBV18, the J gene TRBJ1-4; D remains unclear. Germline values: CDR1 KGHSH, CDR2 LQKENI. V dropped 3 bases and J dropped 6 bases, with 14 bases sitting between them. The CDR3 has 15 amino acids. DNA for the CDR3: TGTGCCAGCTCACCCGCCGGGATCGGCGATGAAAAACTGTTTTTT. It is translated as CASSPAGIGDEKLFF.

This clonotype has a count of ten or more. The CDR3 loop reads CASSRTSVLHEQFF. CDR3 nucleotide sequence: TGCGCCAGCAGTCGGACTAGCGTGTTACATGAGCAGTTCTTC. The chain employs TRBV5-1 and TRBJ2-1; TRBD2 matches at 9 bases. V was clipped by 5 bases and J by 8 bases; unmatched bases: 8. CDR3 length: 14 residues. CDR1 and CDR2 from the germline V gene are SGHRS and YFSETQ.

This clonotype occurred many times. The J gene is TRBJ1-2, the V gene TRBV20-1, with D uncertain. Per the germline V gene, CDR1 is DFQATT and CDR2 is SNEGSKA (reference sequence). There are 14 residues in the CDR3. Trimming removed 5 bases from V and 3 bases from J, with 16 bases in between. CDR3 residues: CSAVIVNWDYGYTF. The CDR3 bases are TGCAGTGCTGTGATCGTAAATTGGGACTATGGCTACACCTTC.

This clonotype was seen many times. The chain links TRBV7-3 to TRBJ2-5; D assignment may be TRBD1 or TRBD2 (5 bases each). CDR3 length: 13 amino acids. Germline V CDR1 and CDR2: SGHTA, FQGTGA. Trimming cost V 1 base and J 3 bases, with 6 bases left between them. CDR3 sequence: CASSLRGEETQYF. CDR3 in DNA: TGTGCCAGCAGCTTAAGAGGGGAAGAGACCCAGTACTTC. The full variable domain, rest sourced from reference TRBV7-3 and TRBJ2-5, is GAGVSQTPSNKVTEKGKYVELRCDPISGHTALYWYRQSLGQGPEFLIYFQGTGAADDSGLPNDRFFAVRPEGSVSTLKIQRTERGDSAVYLCASSLRGEETQYFGPGTRLLVL.

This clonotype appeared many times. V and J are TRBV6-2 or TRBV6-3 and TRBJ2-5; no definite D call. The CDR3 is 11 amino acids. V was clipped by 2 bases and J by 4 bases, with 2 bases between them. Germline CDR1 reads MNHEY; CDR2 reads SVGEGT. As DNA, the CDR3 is TGTGCCAGCAGTTACGTAGAGACCCAGTACTTC. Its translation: CASSYVETQYF.

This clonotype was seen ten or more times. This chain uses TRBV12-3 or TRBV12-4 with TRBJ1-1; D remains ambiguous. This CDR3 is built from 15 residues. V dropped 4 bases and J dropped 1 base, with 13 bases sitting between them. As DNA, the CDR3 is TGTGCCAGCAGTTCTCTTGGGTCAGGGAACACTGAAGCTTTCTTT. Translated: CASSSLGSGNTEAFF.